These 5 T cell receptor beta chains came from one sample sequenced in a study of blood T cell repertoires in COVID-19 (dated by TCRdb to the early 2020s). The library was generated by the immunoSEQ multiplex PCR assay. Not all clones reach the TCRdb copy of this immuneACCESS table, which keeps in-frame sequences only. Checked studies attribute under half of the gap to unresolved V genes and leave the rest unexplained. The sample table records 150,000 or so clones; roughly 83% of these occur just once. The ten largest make up approximately 30% of the sample. The material sequenced was peripheral blood. The receptors shown here come from a woman aged 55-70 years with acute or convalescent COVID-19.

The rearrangement links TRBV4-2 to TRBJ1-5, with no clear D. V was trimmed by 4 bases and J by 6 bases, leaving 13 bases between them. The CDR3 runs to 14 residues. The germline gives CDR1 LGHNA, CDR2 YNFKEQ. The CDR3 nucleotides are TGTGCCAGCAGCCGAGAGGAGGGATTTCAGCCCCAGCATTTT. The encoded protein is CASSREEGFQPQHF.

This sequence joins TRBV12-3 or TRBV12-4 and TRBJ1-3, with D tentatively TRBD1 (5 bases). The CDR3 totals 13 residues. V was clipped by 8 bases and J by 4 bases, with 12 bases between them. CDR3 DNA: TGTGCCAGCCATTGGGGGAGGGGAAACACCATATATTTT. It codes for CASHWGRGNTIYF.

This clone was seen only a few times. The chain joins TRBV19 to TRBJ2-2; TRBD2 matches 9 bases. The V gene end was trimmed by 3 bases and the J gene end by 4 bases; junction bases not matched to a gene: 6. The CDR3 is made up of 16 amino acids. Germline V gene lookup returns CDR1 LNHDA and CDR2 SQIVND (reference sequence). The CDR3 spells CASSIGASGATGELFF. For the CDR3, the DNA is TGTGCCAGTAGTATTGGGGCTAGCGGGGCCACCGGGGAGCTGTTTTTT. Together with reference TRBV19 and TRBJ2-2, the CDR3 gives the full variable domain: DGGITQSPKYLFRKEGQNVTLSCEQNLNHDAMYWYRQDPGQGLRLIYYSQIVNDFQKGDIAEGYSVSREKKESFPLTVTSAQKNPTAFYLCASSIGASGATGELFFGEGSRLTVL.

The chain joins TRBV7-2 to TRBJ2-4, with D perhaps matching TRBD2 (6 bases). The CDR3 has 14 residues. Germline assignment: CDR1 SGHTA and CDR2 FQGNSA. Trimming removed 4 bases from V and 7 bases from J, with 14 bases in between. CDR3 residues: CASSSLGGRNIQYF. CDR3 nucleotide sequence: TGTGCCAGCAGCTCCCTTGGGGGGAGGAACATTCAGTACTTC.

The CDR3 spells CASSRTDRGGYTF. DNA for the CDR3: TGTGCCAGTAGTAGAACCGACAGGGGTGGCTACACCTTC. The chain is built from TRBV19 and TRBJ1-2; 8 nucleotides align to TRBD1. Germline values: CDR1 LNHDA, CDR2 SQIVND (reference sequence). V lost 4 bases, J lost 7 bases, and 5 bases stayed unmatched. The length of the CDR3 is 13 residues. The variable domain in full, with the rest retrieved from reference TRBV19 and TRBJ1-2, is DGGITQSPKYLFRKEGQNVTLSCEQNLNHDAMYWYRQDPGQGLRLIYYSQIVNDFQKGDIAEGYSVSREKKESFPLTVTSAQKNPTAFYLCASSRTDRGGYTFGSGTRLTVV.